This paragraph covers one T cell receptor (beta chain) sequence. This record belongs to a study of blood T cell repertoires in COVID-19. The wider study: COVID-19 samples from acute and convalescent phases originated in the United States, Italy and Spain.

This CDR3 has 14 amino acids. Unmatched junction bases numbered 5, after V lost 9 bases and J lost 4 bases. Germline V gives CDR1 LNHDA, CDR2 SQIVND (reference sequence). TCRdb's table, derived via immunoSEQ multiplex PCR, lists solely in-frame clones and lacks some. The sample carries tens of thousands of clones, about nine tenths recorded once. V and J are TRBV19 and TRBJ1-4; 10 bases agree with TRBD1. This TCR was sampled from a man between 65 and 80 years old with active or convalescent COVID-19. Sequencing used peripheral blood. CDR3: CASAGQGGNEKLFF. For the CDR3, the DNA is TGTGCCAGCGCTGGACAGGGGGGTAATGAAAAACTGTTTTTT.